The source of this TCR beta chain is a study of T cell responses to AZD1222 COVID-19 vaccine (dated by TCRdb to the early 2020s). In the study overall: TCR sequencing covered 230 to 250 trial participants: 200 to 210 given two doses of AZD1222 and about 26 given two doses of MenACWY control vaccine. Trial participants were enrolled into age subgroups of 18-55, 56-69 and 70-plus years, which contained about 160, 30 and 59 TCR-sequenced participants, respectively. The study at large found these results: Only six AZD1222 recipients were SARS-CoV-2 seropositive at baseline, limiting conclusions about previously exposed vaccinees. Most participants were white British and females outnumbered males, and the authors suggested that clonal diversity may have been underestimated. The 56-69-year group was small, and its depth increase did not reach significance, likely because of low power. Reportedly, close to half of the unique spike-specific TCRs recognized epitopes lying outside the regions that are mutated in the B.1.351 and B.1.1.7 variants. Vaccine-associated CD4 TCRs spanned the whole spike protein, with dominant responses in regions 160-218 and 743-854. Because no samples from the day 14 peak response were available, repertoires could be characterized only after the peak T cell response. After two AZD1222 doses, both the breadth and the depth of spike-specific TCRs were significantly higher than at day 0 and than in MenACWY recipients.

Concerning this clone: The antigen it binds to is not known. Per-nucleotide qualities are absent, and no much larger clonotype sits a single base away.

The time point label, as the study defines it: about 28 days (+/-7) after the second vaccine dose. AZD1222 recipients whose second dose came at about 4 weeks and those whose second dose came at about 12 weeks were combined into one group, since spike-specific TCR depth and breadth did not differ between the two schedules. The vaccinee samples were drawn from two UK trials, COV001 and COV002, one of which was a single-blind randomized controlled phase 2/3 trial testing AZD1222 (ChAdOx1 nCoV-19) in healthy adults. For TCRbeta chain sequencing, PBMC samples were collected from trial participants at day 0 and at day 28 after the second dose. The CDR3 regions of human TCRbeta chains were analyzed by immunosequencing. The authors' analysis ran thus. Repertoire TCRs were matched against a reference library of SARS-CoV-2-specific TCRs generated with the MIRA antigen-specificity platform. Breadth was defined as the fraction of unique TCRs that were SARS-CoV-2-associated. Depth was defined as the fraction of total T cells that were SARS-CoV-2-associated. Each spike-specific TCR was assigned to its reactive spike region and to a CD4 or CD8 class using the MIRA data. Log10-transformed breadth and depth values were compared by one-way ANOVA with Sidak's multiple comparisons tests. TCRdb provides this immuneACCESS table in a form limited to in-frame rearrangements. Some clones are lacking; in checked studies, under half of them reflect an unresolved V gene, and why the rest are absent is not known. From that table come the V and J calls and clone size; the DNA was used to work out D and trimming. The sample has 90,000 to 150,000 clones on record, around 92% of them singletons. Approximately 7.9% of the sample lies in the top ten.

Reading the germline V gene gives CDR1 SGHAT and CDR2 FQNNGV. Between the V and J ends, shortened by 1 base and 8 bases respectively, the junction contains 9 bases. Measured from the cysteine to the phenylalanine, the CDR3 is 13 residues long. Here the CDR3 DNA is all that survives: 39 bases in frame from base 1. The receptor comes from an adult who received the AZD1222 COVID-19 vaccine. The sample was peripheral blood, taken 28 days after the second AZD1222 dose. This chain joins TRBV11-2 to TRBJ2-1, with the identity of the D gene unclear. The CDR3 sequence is CASSLGRLYEQFF. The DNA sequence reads TGTGCCAGCAGCTTAGGACGGCTATATGAGCAGTTCTTC. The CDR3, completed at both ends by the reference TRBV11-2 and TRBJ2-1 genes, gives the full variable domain EAGVAQSPRYKIIEKRQSVAFWCNPISGHATLYWYQQILGQGPKLLIQFQNNGVVDDSQLPKDRFSAERLKGVDSTLKIQPAKLEDSAVYLCASSLGRLYEQFFGPGTRLTVL.